This TCR beta chain was sequenced for a study of CD8+ T cells in alopecia areata. Trimming removed 3 bases from V and 2 bases from J, with 25 bases in between. The CDR3 sequence is 19 residues long. The germline CDR1 and CDR2 sequences are LGHNA and YNFKEQ. Findings and limits, study-wide: The study also sequences resident alphabeta T cells of normal skin in scalp samples.

Reverse transcription of extracted RNA yielded cDNA, which provided the sequencing template. Method: immunoSEQ multiplex PCR; TCRdb's copy keeps in-frame clones and lacks some. The sample lists around 200,000 clones; roughly three fifths were seen once. As for this clone: Its antigen is not known.

Treatment of the sample: oral pan-JAK inhibitor, 5-10 mg twice daily. The sequence derives from a human donor with alopecia areata. The sequencing here drew on CD8+ T cells sorted from blood, taken at week 24, from a patient treated with tofacitinib. This chain links TRBV4-2 with TRBJ2-5; possibly TRBD2 for D (5 bases). The CDR3 DNA sequence: TGTGCCAGCAGCCAGGCATCCTACCTCCTCCGGGGAAGGCAAGAGACCCAGTACTTC. Protein: CASSQASYLLRGRQETQYF.